The entry below describes one T cell receptor (beta chain). This clonotype was seen at least ten times. Its antigen is not yet known. Per-base quality was not reported, and no clone a single base away is much larger than it. Ficoll-Paque density gradient centrifugation was used to isolate PBMCs. The data were produced on an Illumina NovaSeq 6000. cDNA libraries for TCRalpha and TCRbeta were prepared by 5'RACE using constant-segment primers, with sample barcodes and unique molecular identifiers added. RNA was extracted from every sample with Trizol reagent. Library amplification was performed in two PCR steps, and a second sample barcode and Illumina TruSeq adapters were introduced in the second step. Sequencing of libraries was performed on an Illumina NovaSeq with 2 x 150 bp paired-end reads. The source study handled its data this way. The reads were demultiplexed and collapsed into UMI-guided consensus sequences using migec v1.2.7. Using mixcr v2.1.11, UMI consensuses were aligned to TRA and TRB V and J templates and then assembled into clonotypes. Expanded or contracted clonotypes were those called significant by both edgeR and NoisET, with noise models trained on biological replicates. edgeR calls used a false discovery rate-adjusted p below 0.01 and a log2 fold-change threshold of 1. As an exploratory analysis of dynamics, max-normalized trajectories of the 1000 most abundant clonotypes were examined by PCA with hierarchical clustering. The CD4 or CD8 phenotype of responding clones was assigned using the separately sequenced CD4+ and CD8+ repertoires. The public reads were quality trimmed at Q25 with fastp and then assembled into clones with MiXCR by TCRdb, keeping productive beta chains. Every CDR3 protein is listed once, alongside the most common genes and DNA of its rows. TCRdb assigned the V and J calls; the authors' analysis was not used. This sample holds about 210,000 distinct CDR3 sequences; about 11% were observed only once. Of the sample, 2.5% to 3.5% falls within the top ten clones.

V loses 7 bases of germline sequence and J loses 5 bases, and the interval between the two ends is 13 bases. CDR3 length: 13 amino acids, cysteine to phenylalanine. Only the CDR3 region is kept as DNA, spanning 39 bases read in frame from base 1. This specimen comes from a study of T-cell memory formation after mild COVID-19 (dated by TCRdb to the early 2020s). At the level of the whole study: Most TCR sequence clusters were specific to one of the two donors. In a couple of donors, T-cell clones that expanded and contracted after mild COVID-19 were followed by sequencing TCRalpha and TCRbeta repertoires longitudinally. The cohort was made up of two young adult volunteers, one female and one male, who were previously healthy.

General conclusions and limits of the study: Contracting CD4+ clones were located mainly in the CM and EM memory subsets, whereas CD8+ clones were found to be enriched in EMRA. The detection of some responding clones in pre-infection memory suggests that pre-existing cross-reactive memory T cells joined the SARS-CoV-2 response. Clones that contracted from day 15 to 85 showed balanced CD4/CD8 phenotypes, whereas a second wave of clones that expanded from day 15 to 37 leaned towards CD4+. The study included only a couple of mild cases, and larger cohorts that include severe cases with pre-infection samples were judged to be necessary. Whether the second-wave clones peaking on day 37 were SARS-CoV-2 specific was not confirmed.

The source of this sequence is a man between 18 and 35 years old who had mild COVID-19 (a few samples of this study predate the infection). The sample titles of this study are shuffled in the database, so cell type and time point are left out; the donor was told from shared clones. This sequence uses TRBV12-3 or TRBV12-4 and TRBJ2-3; the D segment may tentatively be TRBD1 or TRBD2, each giving 5 matched bases. The material sequenced was PBMCs or a T cell subset sorted from them (not recorded which). Here is the DNA: TGTGCCAGCACCCCGAGTGGGGGAGATACGCAGTATTTT. It translates as CASTPSGGDTQYF.